These T cell receptor beta chains were read from a single sample in a study of blood T cell repertoires in COVID-19. Clones were read by immunoSEQ multiplex PCR, and TCRdb kept only the in-frame ones, dropping some. This sample carries around 400,000 clones, over 75% of them seen once, and the ten largest clones take over 9.5%. The specimen sequenced was peripheral blood. All receptors come from a woman younger than 45 with COVID-19, enrolled during active disease. Each CDR3 is given without its conserved first and last residue. Fields, in order: J gene, V gene, CDR3 protein.

J: TRBJ1-3; V: TRBV4-1; CDR3: ASSRDRAGNTIY
J: TRBJ2-7; V: TRBV13; CDR3: ASSQRDFSYEQY
J: TRBJ1-1; V: TRBV4-2; CDR3: ASSQVEGGSTEAF
J: TRBJ2-2; V: TRBV5-4; CDR3: ASSGGQVGELF
J: TRBJ1-1; V: TRBV12-3/TRBV12-4; CDR3: ASSFTGDTEAF
J: TRBJ2-2; V: TRBV29-1; CDR3: SSLNTGELF
J: TRBJ1-3; V: TRBV10-2; CDR3: ATGDSGNTIY
J: TRBJ2-2; V: TRBV5-8; CDR3: ASKFGSANTGELF
J: TRBJ2-1; V: TRBV7-9; CDR3: ASSQTSLEQF
J: TRBJ2-1; V: TRBV5-4; CDR3: ASRMGTSDYNEQF
J: TRBJ2-7; V: TRBV6-5; CDR3: ASSQGLAESYEQY
J: TRBJ2-3; V: TRBV18; CDR3: ASSPFPSGTGSVSTDTQY
J: TRBJ1-1; V: TRBV7-9; CDR3: ASSFLDRANTEAF
J: TRBJ2-7; V: TRBV28; CDR3: ASSPLPSIGYEQY
J: TRBJ2-7; V: TRBV10-2; CDR3: ASSESWTGVHEQY
J: TRBJ1-6; V: TRBV7-6; CDR3: ASSLRTGMYDSPLH
J: TRBJ2-1; V: TRBV2; CDR3: ASKGLAGDAYNEQF
J: TRBJ2-6; V: TRBV28; CDR3: ASSLSAAGANVLT
J: TRBJ1-5; V: TRBV7-2; CDR3: ASSRDRANQPQH
J: TRBJ2-7; V: TRBV7-6; CDR3: ASSLERTVIYEQY
J: TRBJ2-1; V: TRBV29-1; CDR3: SVPRAGGPFEQF
J: TRBJ1-2; V: TRBV4-1; CDR3: ASSPNWGDRAETLYYGYT
J: TRBJ2-7; V: TRBV4-2; CDR3: ASSQEYSYEQY
J: TRBJ2-2; V: TRBV24-1; CDR3: ATSGNSGSVGELF
J: TRBJ2-1; V: TRBV5-1; CDR3: ASSLTSGHSYNEQF
J: TRBJ2-7; V: TRBV18; CDR3: ASSPPNGSPYEQY
J: TRBJ1-5; V: TRBV6-5; CDR3: ASSYGQKEPQH
J: TRBJ2-7; V: TRBV6-6; CDR3: ASSYRGNPYEQY